The 6 T cell receptor beta chains given below trace back to one sample, sequenced in a study of Tregs in tolerant kidney transplant recipients. TCRdb keeps only in-frame clones here, not all; method: immunoSEQ multiplex PCR. The top ten clones hold more than 4% of a sample with around 61,000 clones, around 82% of them seen once. The specimen was CD4+ T cells from blood. Receptor source: a human donor in good health.

The CDR3 region is CASSLEVPQGKYEQYF. CDR3 bases: TGCGCCAGCAGCTTGGAGGTCCCACAGGGGAAGTACGAGCAGTACTTC. The V gene is TRBV5-1, the J gene TRBJ2-7; TRBD1 matches 7 bases. With 0 bases clipped from V and 4 bases from J, the junction kept 10 bases outside the gene matches. Germline lookup yields CDR1 SGHRS and CDR2 YFSETQ. CDR3 length: 16 residues.

This clone was seen just once. The chain is built from TRBV7-9 and TRBJ2-7; TRBD1 is a possible D gene (5 bases). The CDR3 loop spans 13 amino acids. V was pared by 5 bases and J by 3 bases, with 11 bases between. The germline gives CDR1 SEHNR, CDR2 FQNEAQ (reference sequence). The CDR3 DNA sequence: TGTGCCAGCAGCGTAACAGGATACTACGAGCAGTACTTC. Protein sequence: CASSVTGYYEQYF.

The chain uses TRBV7-6 and TRBJ2-2; 7 bases are shared with TRBD2. This CDR3 region has 17 residues. The ends lost 0 bases at V and 0 bases at J; junction bases unmatched: 4. The germline V gene encodes CDR1 SGHVS and CDR2 FNYEAQ. CDR3 residues: CASSLARLAANTGELFF. The CDR3 nucleotides are TGTGCCAGCAGCTTAGCGAGGCTAGCGGCGAACACCGGGGAGCTGTTTTTT.

This chain uses TRBV6-5 with TRBJ2-7; no definite D call. The V gene's germline CDR1 is MNHEY and CDR2 SVGAGI. The ends were cut back, 0 bases at V and 3 bases at J, with 9 bases in the middle. This CDR3 region has 14 residues. As DNA, the CDR3 is TGTGCCAGCAGTTACTCGATTAGGGACTACGAGCAGTACTTC. Protein: CASSYSIRDYEQYF.

The chain carries TRBV19 and TRBJ1-2; D is possibly TRBD1 (5 bases). The V end lost 6 bases, the J end lost 4 bases, and 18 bases lay between the germline ends. The germline V gene has CDR1 LNHDA and CDR2 SQIVND (reference sequence). The CDR3 is made up of 15 amino acids. The DNA of the CDR3 is TGTGCCAGTAGCCCCAAAGTAGGGCAGGGCTATGGCTACACCTTC. It translates to CASSPKVGQGYGYTF.

This clone has only one observation. This sequence joins TRBV5-1 and TRBJ2-1, with 12 positions matching TRBD2. V was pared by 4 bases and J by 5 bases, with 4 bases of the junction left unmatched. The CDR3 covers 15 residues. CDR1 is SGHRS and CDR2 is YFSETQ in the germline V gene. CDR3 protein: CASSPGLAGDNEQFF. In DNA form, the CDR3 reads TGCGCCAGCAGCCCGGGACTAGCGGGCGACAATGAGCAGTTCTTC.